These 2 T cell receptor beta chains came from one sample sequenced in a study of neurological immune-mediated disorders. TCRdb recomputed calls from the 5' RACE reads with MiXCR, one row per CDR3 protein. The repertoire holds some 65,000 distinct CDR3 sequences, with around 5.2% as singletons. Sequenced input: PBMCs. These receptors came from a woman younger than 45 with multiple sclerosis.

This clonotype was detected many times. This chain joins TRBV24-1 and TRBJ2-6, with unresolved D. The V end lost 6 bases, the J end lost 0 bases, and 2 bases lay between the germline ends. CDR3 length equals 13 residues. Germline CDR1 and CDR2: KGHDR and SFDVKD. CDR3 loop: CATSSSGANVLTF. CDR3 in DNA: TGTGCCACCAGTAGCTCTGGGGCCAACGTCCTGACTTTC.

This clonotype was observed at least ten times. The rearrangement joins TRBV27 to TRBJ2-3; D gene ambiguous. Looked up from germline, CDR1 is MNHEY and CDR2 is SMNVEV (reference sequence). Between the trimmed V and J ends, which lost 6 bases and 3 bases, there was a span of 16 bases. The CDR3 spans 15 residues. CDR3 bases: TGTGCCAGCAGCCAGACCATCAATCCGACAGATACGCAGTATTTT. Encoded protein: CASSQTINPTDTQYF.